This T cell receptor (beta chain) emerged from a study of OX40 agonist ivuxolimab in advanced cancers. Concerning the study at large: The costimulatory receptor OX40 (CD134) was targeted by ivuxolimab, a fully human IgG2 agonistic monoclonal antibody. Intravenous ivuxolimab was administered to patients every 2 weeks at six dose levels: 0.01, 0.1, 0.3, 1.5, 3 and 10 mg/kg. Among the 52 dose-escalation patients, approximately 20 had hepatocellular carcinoma, about 15 melanoma, 9 renal cell carcinoma and 9 head and neck cancer. The dose-escalation cohort was about 86% male with a mean age of about 60 years, ranging from about 20 to 85. Prior anti-PD-1, anti-PD-L1 or anti-CTLA-4 therapy was permitted, and checkpoint inhibitors had been received by around 39% of dose-escalation patients. Partial responses were achieved by three dose-escalation patients, of whom one had hepatocellular carcinoma and two had cutaneous melanoma. Peripheral TCRbeta sequencing aimed to test whether ivuxolimab altered TCR sequence diversity and caused clonal T-cell expansion. The paper describes the monotherapy dose-escalation part (N ≈ 52 patients) of the phase I trial of ivuxolimab.

This clone came up once. The target of this receptor is not known. Qualities for individual bases were not recorded, and no much larger clone is one base off. Counted from cysteine to phenylalanine, this CDR3 has 13 amino acids. Only the CDR3 DNA is retained, 39 bases long and in frame from the first base. V lost 4 bases and J lost 1 base; the stretch between them is 7 bases long. CDR1 and CDR2, looked up from the germline V gene (reference sequence), are LNHDA and SQIVND. The trial excluded patients who had a history of autoimmune disease or who were on systemic immunosuppression. Peripheral blood for TCR sequencing was collected from all dose cohorts at baseline, on cycle 4 day 1, and on cycle 7 day 1. The samples were drawn from a first-in-human, open-label, multicenter phase I dose-escalation trial of ivuxolimab. Adults with locally advanced or metastatic melanoma, renal cell, hepatocellular, or head and neck squamous cell carcinoma were enrolled in the trial. Before TCR sequencing, CD4+ T cells and CD8+ T cells were sorted from peripheral blood as separate populations.

Overall results and qualifications from the work: In the 0.1-3.0 mg/kg groups, partial responders were among the patients with the lowest normalized peripheral clonal expansion, particularly in CD8+ T cells. Antigen specificity was not determined for the clonally expanded peripheral T cells. After ivuxolimab, more expanded clones were found on average in CD8+ T cells than in CD4+ T cells. Low levels of normalized T-cell clonal expansion were also seen in some nonresponding patients. At doses from 0.1 to 3.0 mg/kg, clonal expansion was seen in both CD4+ and CD8+ blood T cells between baseline and week 6.

For sequencing of the TCRbeta CDR3 region, genomic DNA was extracted from the sorted cells. TCRbeta CDR3 regions were sequenced using the immunoSEQ Assay. TCRdb re-hosts the immuneACCESS table, in-frame sequences only. Its copies lack some clones; in the studies checked, an unresolved V gene accounts for under half of them, and the cause for the rest is not known. A total of fewer than 85,000 clones appear in this sample, roughly 90% of them only once. Together, the top ten hold around 2.6% of the sample. This clonotype originated in an adult with an advanced solid tumor such as melanoma, head and neck, liver or kidney cancer. The input for sequencing was CD4+ or CD8+ T cells sorted from blood, taken in a trial of the OX40 agonist ivuxolimab. This chain joins TRBV19 to TRBJ1-2; TRBD1 could be the D gene, as 6 bases match. The CDR3 in this case is CASSTQGNYGYTF. The DNA is TGTGCCAGTAGTACACAGGGTAACTATGGCTACACCTTC.